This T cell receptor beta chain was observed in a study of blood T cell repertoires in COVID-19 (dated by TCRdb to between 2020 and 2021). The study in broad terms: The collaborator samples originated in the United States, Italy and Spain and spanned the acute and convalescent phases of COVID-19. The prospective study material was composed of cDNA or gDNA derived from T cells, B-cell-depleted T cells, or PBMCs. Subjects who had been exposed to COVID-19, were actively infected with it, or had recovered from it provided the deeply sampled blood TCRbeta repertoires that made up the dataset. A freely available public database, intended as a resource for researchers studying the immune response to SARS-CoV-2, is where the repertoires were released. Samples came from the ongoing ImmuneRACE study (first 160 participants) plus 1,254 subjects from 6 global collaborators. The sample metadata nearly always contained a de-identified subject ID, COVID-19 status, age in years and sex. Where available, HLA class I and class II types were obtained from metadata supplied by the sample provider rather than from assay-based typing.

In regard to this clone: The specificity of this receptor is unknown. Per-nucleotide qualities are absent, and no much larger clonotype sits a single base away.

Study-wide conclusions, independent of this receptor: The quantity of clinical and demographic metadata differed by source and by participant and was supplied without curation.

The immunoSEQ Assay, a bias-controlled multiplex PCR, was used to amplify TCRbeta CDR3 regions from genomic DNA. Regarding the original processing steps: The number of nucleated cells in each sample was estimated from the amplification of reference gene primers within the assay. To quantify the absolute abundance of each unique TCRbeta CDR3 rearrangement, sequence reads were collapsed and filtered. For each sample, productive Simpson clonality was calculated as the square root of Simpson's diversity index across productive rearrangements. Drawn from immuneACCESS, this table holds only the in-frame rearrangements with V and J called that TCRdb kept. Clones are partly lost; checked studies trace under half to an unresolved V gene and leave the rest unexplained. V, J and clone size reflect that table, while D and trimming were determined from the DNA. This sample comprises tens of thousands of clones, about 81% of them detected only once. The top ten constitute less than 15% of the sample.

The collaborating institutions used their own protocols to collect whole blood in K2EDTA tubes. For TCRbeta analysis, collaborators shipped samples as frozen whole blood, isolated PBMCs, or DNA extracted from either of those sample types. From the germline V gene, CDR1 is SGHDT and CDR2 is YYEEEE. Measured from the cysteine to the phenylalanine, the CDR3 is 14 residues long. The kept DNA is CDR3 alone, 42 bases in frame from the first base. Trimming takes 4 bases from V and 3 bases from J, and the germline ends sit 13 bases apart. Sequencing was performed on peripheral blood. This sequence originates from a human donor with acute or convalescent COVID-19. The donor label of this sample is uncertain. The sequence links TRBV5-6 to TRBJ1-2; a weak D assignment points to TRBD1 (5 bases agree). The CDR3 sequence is CASSPGDRDYGYTF. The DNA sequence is TGTGCCAGCAGCCCGGGGGATAGGGACTATGGCTACACCTTC.